This entry features one TCR beta chain sequence. Using its own MiXCR run on the RACE reads, TCRdb lists one record per CDR3 protein. The table lists a few hundred thousand distinct CDR3 sequences, more than 4.5% of them singletons. This CDR3 contains 19 residues. CDR1 is SGDLS and CDR2 is YYNGEE in the germline V gene. The ends were cut back, 4 bases at V and 8 bases at J, with 31 bases in the middle. Indicated time point: patch test 1, 2 weeks after DPC sensitization. Treatment of the sample: therapeutic diphenylcyclopropenone sensitization with weekly scalp DPC. The sample comes from a study of human T cells and chemical hapten exposure.

The sample here was whole blood, taken in connection with sensitization to the hapten diphenylcyclopropenone (DPC). The receptor was isolated from a woman in her fifties or sixties with alopecia areata. Some clones in this sample may be carry-over from other donors' samples. This rearrangement joins TRBV9 to TRBJ2-1; D is perhaps TRBD2 (10 bases). CDR3 sequence: CASSPLGTGSSGSVYEQFF. CDR3 in DNA: TGTGCCAGCAGCCCCTTGGGGACAGGGTCTAGCGGGAGTGTGTATGAGCAGTTCTTC.